The sequence of this T cell receptor beta chain was determined in a study of blood T cell repertoires in COVID-19. Whole-study context: The cDNA or gDNA used as material had been derived from T cells, B-cell-depleted T cells, or PBMCs.

Authors' analysis steps: Scientists estimated how many nucleated cells there were by amplifying reference gene primers. Sequenced by immunoSEQ multiplex PCR; TCRdb stores in-frame clones only, minus some. V, J and clone size are taken as reported in that table, and D and trimming were inferred from the DNA itself. The sample holds about 98,000 clones, roughly 92% seen once. It was during active infection that Seattle patients were enrolled and then longitudinally followed. This TCR was sampled from a woman between 50 and 59 years old with COVID-19, enrolled during active disease. The sequenced sample consisted of peripheral blood.

CDR3: CASSVGLADTGELFF. Written as DNA, the CDR3 is TGTGCCAGCAGCGTCGGACTAGCGGACACCGGGGAGCTGTTTTTT. The chain joins TRBV7-9 to TRBJ2-2; 10 bases agree with TRBD2. The CDR3 runs 15 residues. CDR1 is SEHNR, CDR2 FQNEAQ, per germline (reference sequence). The V gene end was trimmed by 5 bases and the J gene end by 3 bases; junction bases not matched to a gene: 3.